This T cell receptor (beta chain) was recorded in a study of T cells expressing NK-cell markers. One entry per CDR3 protein, without DNA, is what TCRdb gives after re-calling the 5' RACE reads. This repertoire includes about 150,000 distinct CDR3 sequences. General study results and limits: HCMV specificity of the expanded NKG2C+ T cell clones stayed unclear. In a group of roughly 6 donors, dominant NKG2C+ clonotypes represented 1.0-7.0% of CD8+ T cells. Several donors likewise had their CD3+CD56-NKG2C+ fraction led by these clonotypes.

Germline CDR1 SEHNR, CDR2 FQNEAQ (reference sequence). This CDR3 has 15 residues. On this clonotype itself: Its antigen is currently unknown.

Sequenced material: blood T cells: a sorted CD56 or NKG2C T cell subset, CD4+ or CD8+ T cells, or bulk PBMC T cells (not recorded which). This receptor was taken from a woman in her fifties or sixties in good health. V usage is TRBV7-9 and J usage is TRBJ2-5; the TRBD2 assignment by TCRdb is unverifiable without DNA. CDR3 loop: CASNRVRTSEETQYF.